One and the same sample provided the 9 T cell receptor beta chains below, sequenced in a study of control samples from healthy donors and cancer patients. Assay: immunoSEQ multiplex PCR; the TCRdb copy retains only in-frame clones and omits some. Found here are 100,000 to 150,000 clones, about nine tenths of them singletons; the top ten hold over 6.5%. The sample was blood. Receptors were obtained from a man aged 35-49 years in good health.

This chain joins TRBV7-2 and TRBJ2-7, with D tentatively TRBD1 (6 bases). Trimming stripped 3 bases from V and 2 bases from J, with 17 bases between. Germline loops: CDR1 SGHTA, CDR2 FQGNSA. The CDR3 is 16 residues long. The CDR3 DNA reads TGTGCCAGCAGCTTTACTGCAGGGGAGTCCCCCTACGAGCAGTACTTC. The encoded protein is CASSFTAGESPYEQYF.

The gene calls are TRBV9 and TRBJ2-3; D not certain. V shed 0 bases and J shed 3 bases, with 11 bases lying between them. The V gene's germline CDR1 is SGDLS and CDR2 YYNGEE. The CDR3 spans 15 residues. CDR3 sequence: CASSVGGWWTDTQYF. CDR3 sequence (DNA): TGTGCCAGCAGCGTAGGAGGATGGTGGACAGATACGCAGTATTTT.

This clone showed up just once. Mismatch with germline at one junction end may stem from a read error. V is TRBV19 and J is TRBJ1-6; D may be TRBD1 (5 bases). This CDR3 comprises 14 residues. From germline, CDR1 is LNHDA and CDR2 SQIVND (reference sequence). CDR3 residues: CASSIERGNSPLHF. In DNA, the CDR3 is TGTGCCAGCAGTATAGAGAGGGGCAATTCACCCCTCCACTTT.

The chain joins TRBV18 to TRBJ1-5, with a possible D match to TRBD1 (5 bases). V was trimmed by 2 bases and J by 5 bases, leaving 13 bases between them. Germline CDR1 KGHSH, CDR2 LQKENI. The CDR3 runs 15 residues. The DNA for the CDR3 is TGTGCCAGCTCACCAAATTGGGGGAACGATCAGCCCCAGCATTTT. It codes for CASSPNWGNDQPQHF. Complete variable domain (other parts from reference TRBV18 and TRBJ1-5): NAGVMQNPRHLVRRRGQEARLRCSPMKGHSHVYWYRQLPEEGLKFMVYLQKENIIDESGMPKERFSAEFPKEGPSILRIQQVVRGDSAAYFCASSPNWGNDQPQHFGDGTRLSIL.

The genes are TRBV9 and TRBJ2-3; the match to TRBD2 covers 8 bases. The CDR3 runs to 17 residues. The V and J ends lost 2 bases and 5 bases, in that order; junction bases with no gene match: 13. Germline loops: CDR1 SGDLS, CDR2 YYNGEE. This CDR3 reads CASSVTTTGGPEDTQYF. CDR3 DNA: TGTGCCAGCAGCGTGACGACAACGGGGGGGCCTGAAGATACGCAGTATTTT.

This chain links TRBV24-1 with TRBJ2-1; 8 positions agree with TRBD2. Germline loops: CDR1 KGHDR, CDR2 SFDVKD. J was trimmed by 10 bases and V by 12 bases; bases with no gene match: 13. The CDR3 is 13 amino acids. CDR3: CASGGDRGVEQFF. For the CDR3, the DNA is TGTGCCTCGGGAGGGGACCGTGGCGTCGAGCAGTTCTTC.

The J gene is TRBJ2-3, the V gene TRBV19; TRBD2 agrees at 8 bases. Germline CDR1 reads LNHDA; CDR2 reads SQIVND (reference sequence). The CDR3 is made up of 16 amino acids. Germline trimming cut 4 bases from V and 0 bases from J; bases unmatched to any gene: 6. CDR3 protein: CASSRDSGASTDTQYF. The CDR3 coding sequence is TGTGCCAGTAGTAGAGATAGCGGGGCAAGCACAGATACGCAGTATTTT.

This clone was observed a few times. J is TRBJ1-4 and V is TRBV5-1, with no clear D. The V gene lost 0 bases and the J gene lost 8 bases, with 20 bases spanning the gap. The CDR3 consists of 17 residues. In germline, CDR1 is SGHRS, CDR2 YFSETQ. Here the CDR3 reads CASSLAGVGRAGEKLFF. The CDR3 DNA reads TGCGCCAGCAGCTTGGCCGGTGTTGGACGCGCCGGCGAAAAACTGTTTTTT.

The chain is built from TRBV29-1 and TRBJ2-5, with D tentatively TRBD2 (7 bases). The germline CDR1 and CDR2 sequences are SQVTM and ANQGSEA. V dropped 1 base and J dropped 5 bases, with 17 bases sitting between them. The CDR3 length is 15 residues. DNA for the CDR3: TGCAGCGTTGAAGTGCGGGGGCGGGCGGCCGAGACCCAGTACTTC. It is translated as CSVEVRGRAAETQYF.